A selection of T cell receptor beta chains follows, all from one sample in a study of STAT5B mutations in CD4+ large granular lymphocyte leukemia. Libraries were prepared by immunoSEQ multiplex PCR; TCRdb keeps only in-frame clonotypes and omits some of them. The table lists tens of thousands of clones, nearly 90% of them singletons. What was sequenced was CD4+ T cells from blood buffy coats. The receptors were gathered from a human donor in good health. Each CDR3 is given with its conserved first and last residue. The D gene is left open where the match is weak. Where a row states a size, it is once, few, many or the class of an expanded clone; other rows omit it.

D: -; J: TRBJ2-2; size: -; V: TRBV5-1; DNA: TGCGCCAGCAGTCGGCTCCAGGGCGCCGGGGAGCTGTTTTTT; CDR3: CASSRLQGAGELFF
D: TRBD1; J: TRBJ2-7; size: -; V: TRBV7-2; DNA: TGTGCCAGCAGCCCCGGGACAGGGTTTAGTTACGAGCAGTACTTC; CDR3: CASSPGTGFSYEQYF
D: TRBD2; J: TRBJ2-3; size: -; V: TRBV4-3; DNA: TGCGCCAGCAGCCAAGTAAGGAGACTAGCCACAGATACGCAGTATTTT; CDR3: CASSQVRRLATDTQYF
D: -; J: TRBJ2-7; size: -; V: TRBV28; DNA: TGTGCCAGCAGTCACCGCCCCCACGAGCAGTACTTC; CDR3: CASSHRPHEQYF
D: TRBD2; J: TRBJ2-5; size: few; V: TRBV18; DNA: TGTGCCAGCTCATTAACTAGCGGCCAAGAGACCCAGTACTTC; CDR3: CASSLTSGQETQYF
D: TRBD1; J: TRBJ2-7; size: -; V: TRBV7-9; DNA: TGTGCCAGCAGCCCCCCCCCGGGCAGGGGGCTATACGAGCAGTACTTC; CDR3: CASSPPPGRGLYEQYF
D: TRBD1; J: TRBJ2-7; size: -; V: TRBV4-3; DNA: TGCGCCAGCAGCCAAGCCCTGGACAGGGCAGCCTACGAGCAGTACTTC; CDR3: CASSQALDRAAYEQYF
D: -; J: TRBJ2-7; size: -; V: TRBV28; DNA: TGTGCCAGCAGGTTTAACTACGAGCAGTACTTC; CDR3: CASRFNYEQYF
D: -; J: TRBJ1-4; size: -; V: TRBV9; DNA: TGTGCCAGCAGCGTAGACGGACAGACTAATGAAAAACTGTTTTTT; CDR3: CASSVDGQTNEKLFF
D: -; J: TRBJ2-1; size: -; V: TRBV11-3; DNA: TGTGCCAGCAGCACGAACAGAAACAATGAGCAGTTCTTC; CDR3: CASSTNRNNEQFF
D: -; J: TRBJ1-5; size: -; V: TRBV6-1; DNA: TGTGCCAGCAGGGGGGAGGTCGTCGGCAATCAGCCCCAGCATTTT; CDR3: CASRGEVVGNQPQHF
D: -; J: TRBJ2-5; size: -; V: TRBV19; DNA: TGTGCCAGTAGCCCCAGGAAGGGGGAGGGGACCCAGTACTTC; CDR3: CASSPRKGEGTQYF
D: -; J: TRBJ2-3; size: -; V: TRBV28; DNA: TGTGCCAGCCGACGTTTCGGGACATACCTCACAGATACGCAGTATTTT; CDR3: CASRRFGTYLTDTQYF
D: -; J: TRBJ1-2; size: -; V: TRBV25-1; DNA: TGTGCCAGCGCTTCCCCAGGGGCTGGCTATGGCTACACCTTC; CDR3: CASASPGAGYGYTF
D: -; J: TRBJ2-2; size: -; V: TRBV7-9; DNA: TGTGCCAGCACTATACAGGGGAACACCGGGGAGCTGTTTTTT; CDR3: CASTIQGNTGELFF
D: -; J: TRBJ2-6; size: -; V: TRBV19; DNA: TGTGCCAGTAGTCGCATACACCTTACGCCGAATTCTGGGGCCAACGTCCTGACTTTC; CDR3: CASSRIHLTPNSGANVLTF
D: -; J: TRBJ2-7; size: few; V: TRBV7-2; DNA: TGTGCCAGCAGCTTAGTAGACAGGACCTACGAGCAGTACTTC; CDR3: CASSLVDRTYEQYF
D: -; J: TRBJ1-2; size: few; V: TRBV9; DNA: TGTGCCAGCAGCGTTGGGGCGGACAACTATGGCTACACCTTC; CDR3: CASSVGADNYGYTF
D: TRBD1; J: TRBJ2-4; size: -; V: TRBV7-2; DNA: TGTGCCAGCAGCTTCTACGACAGGGGCATAGCCAAAAACATTCAGTACTTC; CDR3: CASSFYDRGIAKNIQYF
D: TRBD2; J: TRBJ2-3; size: -; V: TRBV2; DNA: TGTGCCAGCAGTGGGGTAGCGGGAGGTGGAGATACGCAGTATTTT; CDR3: CASSGVAGGGDTQYF
D: -; J: TRBJ1-1; size: -; V: TRBV6-1; DNA: TGTGCCAGCAGGGTTGTTCTGGGGGGCACTGAAGCTTTCTTT; CDR3: CASRVVLGGTEAFF
D: -; J: TRBJ2-2; size: -; V: TRBV7-3; DNA: TGTGCCAGCAGCCGACAATCGGCGAACACCGGGGAGCTGTTTTTT; CDR3: CASSRQSANTGELFF
D: -; J: TRBJ1-4; size: -; V: TRBV5-1; DNA: TGCGCCAGCAGCCCTCAGGGGCTCGAAAAACTGTTTTTT; CDR3: CASSPQGLEKLFF
D: -; J: TRBJ2-3; size: -; V: TRBV28; DNA: TGTGCCAGCAGTTCCTCTATAAGGGGCGTAAGCACAGATACGCAGTATTTT; CDR3: CASSSSIRGVSTDTQYF
D: -; J: TRBJ2-7; size: -; V: TRBV28; DNA: TGTGCCAGCAGTTTATTCGGCGGGACCGGCTCCTACGAGCAGTACTTC; CDR3: CASSLFGGTGSYEQYF
D: -; J: TRBJ2-7; size: -; V: TRBV4-2; DNA: TGTGCCAGCAGCCAAGATTGGAAGGGTTCGGACGAGCAGTACTTC; CDR3: CASSQDWKGSDEQYF
D: TRBD1; J: TRBJ1-1; size: -; V: TRBV13; DNA: TGTGCCAGCAGCTTAGTCCCAGGGGGCATGAACACTGAAGCTTTCTTT; CDR3: CASSLVPGGMNTEAFF
D: -; J: TRBJ2-2; size: -; V: TRBV2; DNA: TGTGCCAGCAGTGAGTCGTTTACCGGGGAGCTGTTTTTT; CDR3: CASSESFTGELFF
D: -; J: TRBJ2-3; size: -; V: TRBV5-1; DNA: TGCGCCAGCAGCTTGGAAGGGGAGACGCAGTATTTT; CDR3: CASSLEGETQYF
D: -; J: TRBJ1-2; size: -; V: TRBV6-1; DNA: TGTGCCAGCAGTGAGTTGGAAGTGGCGGATAACTATGGCTACACCTTC; CDR3: CASSELEVADNYGYTF
D: -; J: TRBJ2-2; size: -; V: TRBV6-5; DNA: TGTGCCAGCAGTTACCCGGGCGGGGAGCTGTTTTTT; CDR3: CASSYPGGELFF
D: -; J: TRBJ1-2; size: -; V: TRBV5-5; DNA: TGTGCCAGCAGATTTTTACAGGGATTAGGCTATGGCTACACCTTC; CDR3: CASRFLQGLGYGYTF
D: TRBD1; J: TRBJ2-7; size: -; V: TRBV28; DNA: TGTGCCAGCAGTACCAGGACAGGGGCGCCAACCTACGAGCAGTACTTC; CDR3: CASSTRTGAPTYEQYF
D: -; J: TRBJ1-6; size: -; V: TRBV11-2; DNA: TGTGCCAGCAGCCCCGGGACTCAAAATTCACCCCTCCACTTT; CDR3: CASSPGTQNSPLHF
D: TRBD1; J: TRBJ1-2; size: -; V: TRBV5-1; DNA: TGCGCCAGCAGCCTTGGGACAGGGTGGGGCTACACCTTC; CDR3: CASSLGTGWGYTF
D: TRBD1; J: TRBJ2-7; size: -; V: TRBV9; DNA: TGTGCCAGCAGCCCACAGGTGGGACAGGGGATCCACGAGCAGTACTTC; CDR3: CASSPQVGQGIHEQYF
D: -; J: TRBJ1-5; size: -; V: TRBV10-1; DNA: TGCGCCAGCAGTGATCAAGGGCGCGGGGAAAATCAGCCCCAGCATTTT; CDR3: CASSDQGRGENQPQHF
D: -; J: TRBJ1-5; size: few; V: TRBV2; DNA: TGTGCCAGCACCGAAGAAATTAACAATCAGCCCCAGCATTTT; CDR3: CASTEEINNQPQHF
D: TRBD2; J: TRBJ2-2; size: -; V: TRBV6-1; DNA: TGTGCCAGCAGACTAGCGGGCTCTACCGGGGAGCTGTTTTTT; CDR3: CASRLAGSTGELFF
D: -; J: TRBJ2-1; size: -; V: TRBV29-1; DNA: TGCAGCGTTGAAAGGATAGGTAGTAACAATGAGCAGTTCTTC; CDR3: CSVERIGSNNEQFF
D: TRBD1; J: TRBJ2-4; size: once; V: TRBV11-2; DNA: TGTGCCAGCAGCCTGGACAGGGAAACCCTACAGAACATTCAGTACTTC; CDR3: CASSLDRETLQNIQYF
D: TRBD2; J: TRBJ2-4; size: once; V: TRBV15; DNA: TGTGCCACCAGCAGAGATCTCCTAGCGGGTGGGGGAGCCAAAAACATTCAGTACTTC; CDR3: CATSRDLLAGGGAKNIQYF
D: -; J: TRBJ2-1; size: once; V: TRBV18; DNA: TGTGCCAGCTCACCACCATCGGCCCTTACCAATGAGCAGTTCTTC; CDR3: CASSPPSALTNEQFF
D: TRBD2; J: TRBJ2-5; size: -; V: TRBV9; DNA: TGTGCCAGCAGCGTAGGTATAGCGGGAGGGCGGGAGACCCAGTACTTC; CDR3: CASSVGIAGGRETQYF
D: -; J: TRBJ1-1; size: once; V: TRBV5-6; DNA: TGTGCCAGCAGCTCGGACGGAAACACTGAAGCTTTCTTT; CDR3: CASSSDGNTEAFF
D: TRBD1; J: TRBJ1-5; size: few; V: TRBV28; DNA: TGTGCCAGCAGTCCCGGGACAGGGATCGGTCAGCCCCAGCATTTT; CDR3: CASSPGTGIGQPQHF
D: TRBD1; J: TRBJ1-2; size: -; V: TRBV10-3; DNA: TGTGCCATCAGTGACCGGGACAGGGGCGGCTACACCTTC; CDR3: CAISDRDRGGYTF
D: -; J: TRBJ2-1; size: -; V: TRBV25-1; DNA: TGTGCCAGCAGTGATGGACTCTACGGGGATGAGCAGTTCTTC; CDR3: CASSDGLYGDEQFF
D: -; J: TRBJ2-5; size: -; V: TRBV6-1; DNA: TGTGCCAGCAGTAAACGCGGGTACGAGACCCAGTACTTC; CDR3: CASSKRGYETQYF
D: TRBD1; J: TRBJ2-2; size: -; V: TRBV7-9; DNA: TGTGCCAGCAGCTTAGGCTTTAGCCGGGACAGGGAATCCGGGGAGCTGTTTTTT; CDR3: CASSLGFSRDRESGELFF
D: -; J: TRBJ2-1; size: -; V: TRBV11-3; DNA: TGTGCCAGCAGCTTGACCCCCTACAATGAGCAGTTCTTC; CDR3: CASSLTPYNEQFF
D: -; J: TRBJ1-4; size: -; V: TRBV28; DNA: TGTGCCAGCAGTTTGCCAGGGGCGGCTAATGAAAAACTGTTTTTT; CDR3: CASSLPGAANEKLFF